A selection of T cell receptor beta chains follows, all from one sample in a study of T-cell memory formation after mild COVID-19. TCRdb re-derived calls from the 5' RACE reads in MiXCR, one entry per CDR3 protein. The table lists roughly 450,000 distinct CDR3 sequences, around 17% of them singletons. What was sequenced was PBMCs or a T cell subset sorted from them (not recorded which). The receptor set was obtained from a man aged 18 to 29 who had mild COVID-19 (a few samples of this study predate the infection). Cell type and time point are not known. The CDR3 runs from the conserved cysteine through the conserved F or W. The D gene is left open where the match is weak. Expanded clones get a size class; other rows say once, few or many, or leave the size out.

J gene: TRBJ1-4
clone size: .
D gene: .
V gene: TRBV4-3
CDR3 protein: CASSQGPGVLGGGEKLFF
CDR3 DNA: TGCGCCAGCAGCCAAGGCCCAGGGGTTCTCGGCGGTGGTGAAAAACTGTTTTTT

J gene: TRBJ1-5
clone size: .
D gene: .
V gene: TRBV6-5
CDR3 protein: CASSYSGSSNQPQHF
CDR3 DNA: TGTGCCAGCAGTTACTCCGGCAGCAGTAATCAGCCCCAGCATTTT

J gene: TRBJ1-1
clone size: .
D gene: .
V gene: TRBV4-1
CDR3 protein: CASSLRGPDTEAFF
CDR3 DNA: TGCGCCAGCAGCCTCCGGGGCCCGGACACTGAAGCTTTCTTT

J gene: TRBJ2-2
clone size: .
D gene: .
V gene: TRBV7-3
CDR3 protein: CASSPRSPGELFF
CDR3 DNA: TGTGCCAGCAGCCCGCGAAGCCCCGGGGAGCTGTTTTTT

J gene: TRBJ2-1
clone size: few
D gene: TRBD1
V gene: TRBV5-1
CDR3 protein: CASSPGDRGHNEQFF
CDR3 DNA: TGCGCCAGCAGCCCTGGGGACAGGGGGCACAATGAGCAGTTCTTC

J gene: TRBJ2-3
clone size: .
D gene: TRBD1
V gene: TRBV7-9
CDR3 protein: CASSSSDRALGTDTQYF
CDR3 DNA: TGTGCCAGCAGCTCTTCGGACAGGGCCCTCGGCACAGATACGCAGTATTTT

J gene: TRBJ2-3
clone size: few
D gene: .
V gene: TRBV3-1
CDR3 protein: CASRIRGTDTQYF
CDR3 DNA: TGTGCCAGCAGGATACGGGGCACAGATACGCAGTATTTT

J gene: TRBJ2-1
clone size: .
D gene: .
V gene: TRBV7-9
CDR3 protein: CASSHHLDEQFF
CDR3 DNA: TGTGCCAGCAGCCACCACCTCGATGAGCAGTTCTTC

J gene: TRBJ1-2
clone size: few
D gene: TRBD1
V gene: TRBV7-6
CDR3 protein: CASSLAQDGQGGYGYTF
CDR3 DNA: TGTGCCAGCAGCTTAGCGCAGGACGGACAGGGGGGCTATGGCTACACCTTC

J gene: TRBJ1-4
clone size: few
D gene: .
V gene: TRBV11-2
CDR3 protein: CASTYREEREKLFF
CDR3 DNA: TGTGCCAGCACCTACAGGGAAGAGCGTGAAAAACTGTTTTTT

J gene: TRBJ2-7
clone size: .
D gene: .
V gene: TRBV30
CDR3 protein: CAWSPSISEQYF
CDR3 DNA: TGTGCCTGGAGTCCCTCGATCTCCGAGCAGTACTTC

J gene: TRBJ2-7
clone size: .
D gene: .
V gene: TRBV27
CDR3 protein: CASRSETGSYEQYF
CDR3 DNA: TGTGCCAGCAGATCCGAAACAGGCTCCTACGAGCAGTACTTC

J gene: TRBJ2-7
clone size: few
D gene: .
V gene: TRBV9
CDR3 protein: CASSIRDGSYEQYF
CDR3 DNA: TGTGCCAGCAGCATACGGGACGGGTCCTACGAGCAGTACTTC

J gene: TRBJ2-7
clone size: .
D gene: .
V gene: TRBV7-2
CDR3 protein: CASSLGWTREQYF
CDR3 DNA: TGTGCCAGCAGCTTAGGGTGGACGCGCGAGCAGTACTTC

J gene: TRBJ1-1
clone size: few
D gene: .
V gene: TRBV18
CDR3 protein: CASSPNTVDRLNTEAFF
CDR3 DNA: TGTGCCAGCTCACCTAATACCGTGGATAGGCTGAACACTGAAGCTTTCTTT

J gene: TRBJ1-2
clone size: .
D gene: .
V gene: TRBV5-6
CDR3 protein: CASSPMTDYGYTF
CDR3 DNA: TGTGCCAGCAGCCCGATGACGGACTATGGCTACACCTTC

J gene: TRBJ2-2
clone size: .
D gene: .
V gene: TRBV11-2
CDR3 protein: CASSLVVRQRRNTGELFF
CDR3 DNA: TGTGCCAGCAGCTTAGTGGTCCGACAGAGACGGAACACCGGGGAGCTGTTTTTT

J gene: TRBJ2-2
clone size: few
D gene: .
V gene: TRBV12-3/TRBV12-4
CDR3 protein: CASGSDRLTLWGELFF
CDR3 DNA: TGTGCCAGCGGCTCGGACCGACTCACCCTGTGGGGGGAGCTGTTTTTT

J gene: TRBJ2-5
clone size: .
D gene: .
V gene: TRBV6-5
CDR3 protein: CASRRGEETQYF
CDR3 DNA: TGTGCCAGCCGGAGGGGGGAAGAGACCCAGTACTTC

J gene: TRBJ2-1
clone size: .
D gene: .
V gene: TRBV7-9
CDR3 protein: CASSLGVTNEQFF
CDR3 DNA: TGTGCCAGCAGCTTAGGAGTAACCAATGAGCAGTTCTTC

J gene: TRBJ2-5
clone size: few
D gene: .
V gene: TRBV5-6
CDR3 protein: CASCRDIQGQETQYF
CDR3 DNA: TGTGCCAGCTGCCGGGACATTCAGGGGCAAGAGACCCAGTACTTC

J gene: TRBJ2-2
clone size: few
D gene: .
V gene: TRBV12-3/TRBV12-4
CDR3 protein: CASSFEGRQSTGELFF
CDR3 DNA: TGTGCCAGCAGTTTCGAGGGTAGACAGAGCACCGGGGAGCTGTTTTTT

J gene: TRBJ1-2
clone size: few
D gene: TRBD1
V gene: TRBV15
CDR3 protein: CATSPGRDRLFYGYTF
CDR3 DNA: TGTGCCACCAGCCCCGGTAGGGACAGACTATTCTATGGCTACACCTTC

J gene: TRBJ1-1
clone size: .
D gene: TRBD1
V gene: TRBV7-9
CDR3 protein: CASSLGTGASYTEAFF
CDR3 DNA: TGTGCCAGCAGCTTAGGGACAGGGGCAAGCTACACTGAAGCTTTCTTT

J gene: TRBJ2-5
clone size: few
D gene: .
V gene: TRBV7-3
CDR3 protein: CASSLNPHEETQYF
CDR3 DNA: TGTGCCAGCAGCCTAAACCCCCATGAAGAGACCCAGTACTTC

J gene: TRBJ2-7
clone size: few
D gene: TRBD1
V gene: TRBV12-3/TRBV12-4
CDR3 protein: CASSDRGLDYEQYF
CDR3 DNA: TGTGCCAGCAGCGACAGGGGCCTTGACTACGAGCAGTACTTC

J gene: TRBJ1-1
clone size: .
D gene: TRBD1
V gene: TRBV7-9
CDR3 protein: CASSSRQGVNTEAFF
CDR3 DNA: TGTGCCAGCAGCTCCCGACAGGGAGTGAACACTGAAGCTTTCTTT

J gene: TRBJ1-5
clone size: few
D gene: TRBD1
V gene: TRBV6-2/TRBV6-3
CDR3 protein: CASSWTGDNQPQHF
CDR3 DNA: TGTGCCAGCAGTTGGACAGGGGACAATCAGCCCCAGCATTTT

J gene: TRBJ1-4
clone size: few
D gene: .
V gene: TRBV27
CDR3 protein: CASSLVGINEKLFF
CDR3 DNA: TGTGCCAGCAGTCTAGTCGGAATTAATGAAAAACTGTTTTTT

J gene: TRBJ1-4
clone size: few
D gene: TRBD1
V gene: TRBV3-1
CDR3 protein: CASSQAAGTGYPEKLFF
CDR3 DNA: TGTGCCAGCAGCCAAGCCGCCGGGACAGGTTATCCTGAAAAACTGTTTTTT

J gene: TRBJ1-2
clone size: .
D gene: TRBD1
V gene: TRBV7-2
CDR3 protein: CASSSGQQDYGYTF
CDR3 DNA: TGTGCCAGCAGCTCGGGACAGCAAGACTATGGCTACACCTTC

J gene: TRBJ2-1
clone size: few
D gene: .
V gene: TRBV5-8
CDR3 protein: CASNRWFVEQFF
CDR3 DNA: TGTGCCAGCAATCGGTGGTTTGTGGAGCAGTTCTTC

J gene: TRBJ2-3
clone size: few
D gene: .
V gene: TRBV7-9
CDR3 protein: CASSSLLSYMAYF
CDR3 DNA: TGTGCCAGCAGCTCCCTGTTAAGTTACATGGCGTATTTT

J gene: TRBJ2-3
clone size: few
D gene: .
V gene: TRBV5-1
CDR3 protein: CASSLDEGTPRADTQYF
CDR3 DNA: TGCGCCAGCAGCTTGGATGAGGGGACTCCCCGGGCAGATACGCAGTATTTT

J gene: TRBJ1-6
clone size: .
D gene: .
V gene: TRBV12-3/TRBV12-4
CDR3 protein: CASSLGYSSSTLHF
CDR3 DNA: TGTGCCAGCAGTTTGGGGTACAGTTCCTCCACCCTCCACTTT

J gene: TRBJ2-4
clone size: few
D gene: .
V gene: TRBV27
CDR3 protein: CASSRGTLAKNIQYF
CDR3 DNA: TGTGCCTCTTCGAGAGGGACACTAGCCAAAAACATTCAGTACTTC

J gene: TRBJ1-2
clone size: .
D gene: .
V gene: TRBV7-9
CDR3 protein: CASSLRTQEPDYGYTF
CDR3 DNA: TGTGCCAGCAGCTTACGAACACAGGAACCGGACTATGGCTACACCTTC

J gene: TRBJ1-1
clone size: .
D gene: .
V gene: TRBV6-5
CDR3 protein: CASREWVGAEAFF
CDR3 DNA: TGTGCCAGCAGAGAGTGGGTAGGGGCCGAAGCTTTCTTT

J gene: TRBJ1-1
clone size: few
D gene: TRBD1
V gene: TRBV4-1
CDR3 protein: CASSKWDRGNTEAFF
CDR3 DNA: TGCGCCAGCAGCAAATGGGACAGGGGGAACACTGAAGCTTTCTTT

J gene: TRBJ2-3
clone size: .
D gene: TRBD2
V gene: TRBV20-1
CDR3 protein: CSAELAGTADTQYF
CDR3 DNA: TGCAGTGCGGAACTAGCGGGGACAGCAGATACGCAGTATTTT

J gene: TRBJ2-3
clone size: .
D gene: TRBD2
V gene: TRBV6-5
CDR3 protein: CASSSGTSGSHTQYF
CDR3 DNA: TGTGCCAGCAGCTCCGGGACTAGCGGTAGCCATACGCAGTATTTT

J gene: TRBJ2-5
clone size: .
D gene: .
V gene: TRBV5-1
CDR3 protein: CASVVGQTNFQETQYF
CDR3 DNA: TGCGCCAGCGTGGTTGGACAGACTAATTTCCAAGAGACCCAGTACTTC

J gene: TRBJ2-3
clone size: .
D gene: TRBD2
V gene: TRBV10-1
CDR3 protein: CASSDAGGEDTQYF
CDR3 DNA: TGCGCCAGCAGTGATGCGGGGGGGGAAGATACGCAGTATTTT

J gene: TRBJ2-5
clone size: few
D gene: .
V gene: TRBV5-1
CDR3 protein: CASSWDSTQYF
CDR3 DNA: TGCGCCAGCAGCTGGGATTCCACCCAGTACTTC

J gene: TRBJ1-6
clone size: few
D gene: TRBD1
V gene: TRBV12-3/TRBV12-4
CDR3 protein: CASRDRGTGNSPLHF
CDR3 DNA: TGTGCCAGCCGGGATCGGGGGACAGGGAATTCACCCCTCCACTTT

J gene: TRBJ1-5
clone size: few
D gene: .
V gene: TRBV12-5
CDR3 protein: CASGLATGGRKSNQPQHF
CDR3 DNA: TGTGCTAGTGGTTTGGCCACCGGGGGCCGGAAAAGCAATCAGCCCCAGCATTTT

J gene: TRBJ1-1
clone size: .
D gene: .
V gene: TRBV29-1
CDR3 protein: CSVGRGVGTEAFF
CDR3 DNA: TGCAGCGTTGGGAGGGGAGTGGGCACTGAAGCTTTCTTT

J gene: TRBJ1-2
clone size: once
D gene: TRBD1
V gene: TRBV18
CDR3 protein: CASSLSGTGHGYTF
CDR3 DNA: TGTGCCAGCTCACTTTCCGGGACAGGGCATGGCTACACCTTC

J gene: TRBJ2-6
clone size: .
D gene: TRBD1
V gene: TRBV7-9
CDR3 protein: CASSSGTGSTGANVLTF
CDR3 DNA: TGTGCCAGCAGCTCCGGGACAGGGAGCACTGGGGCCAACGTCCTGACTTTC

J gene: TRBJ2-1
clone size: many
D gene: TRBD1
V gene: TRBV24-1
CDR3 protein: CATSDPGQEHNEQFF
CDR3 DNA: TGTGCCACCAGTGACCCAGGACAGGAGCACAATGAGCAGTTCTTC

J gene: TRBJ1-2
clone size: .
D gene: TRBD1
V gene: TRBV11-2
CDR3 protein: CASSSLHRGHGYTF
CDR3 DNA: TGTGCCAGCAGCTCCCTCCACAGGGGGCATGGCTACACCTTC

J gene: TRBJ1-5
clone size: .
D gene: .
V gene: TRBV20-1
CDR3 protein: CSASTGYGPQHF
CDR3 DNA: TGCAGTGCTAGTACGGGGTATGGGCCCCAGCATTTT

J gene: TRBJ1-1
clone size: .
D gene: .
V gene: TRBV5-1
CDR3 protein: CASSASGQPNTEAFF
CDR3 DNA: TGCGCCAGCAGCGCCTCTGGACAGCCGAACACTGAAGCTTTCTTT

J gene: TRBJ2-2
clone size: many
D gene: TRBD2
V gene: TRBV11-1
CDR3 protein: CASSPWTSGDTGELFF
CDR3 DNA: TGTGCCAGCAGCCCGTGGACTAGCGGGGACACCGGGGAGCTGTTTTTT

J gene: TRBJ1-5
clone size: .
D gene: TRBD1
V gene: TRBV7-6
CDR3 protein: CASSLRQGPGQPQHF
CDR3 DNA: TGTGCCAGCAGCCTACGACAGGGACCGGGTCAGCCCCAGCATTTT